A selection of T cell receptor beta chains follows, all from one sample in a study of CD8+ T cells in alopecia areata. TCRdb's table, derived via immunoSEQ multiplex PCR, lists solely in-frame clones and lacks some. Of 110,000 to 150,000 clones in the sample, 40% to 55% are singletons; the top ten hold about 1%. Sequenced here: CD4+ T cells sorted from blood, sampled at week 0. All receptors derive from a human donor with alopecia areata. Each CDR3 is given with its conserved first and last residue. D genes are given only for firm matches. The size of a clone is reported for some rows only, either as once, few or many, or as a class for expanded clones.

CDR3 protein,CDR3 DNA,CDR3 length,D gene,J gene,V gene,clone size
CSVSSSYEQYF,TGCAGCGTGTCGAGCTCCTACGAGCAGTACTTC,11,NA,TRBJ2-7,TRBV29-1,NA
CASSLAGGETQYF,TGTGCCAGCAGCTTAGCGGGAGGGGAGACCCAGTACTTC,13,TRBD2,TRBJ2-5,TRBV7-2,few
CSANRGDTQYF,TGCAGCGCCAACCGGGGAGATACGCAGTATTTT,11,NA,TRBJ2-3,TRBV29-1,NA
CASSYGSGQPQHF,TGTGCCAGCAGTTACGGGTCGGGCCAGCCCCAGCATTTT,13,NA,TRBJ1-5,TRBV6-6,NA
CAWSPLAGELSSYNEQFF,TGTGCCTGGAGCCCACTAGCGGGAGAGTTGAGCTCCTACAATGAGCAGTTCTTC,18,TRBD2,TRBJ2-1,TRBV30,NA
CASSWGIGITEGYTF,TGTGCCAGCAGCTGGGGAATCGGGATCACAGAGGGCTACACCTTC,15,NA,TRBJ1-2,TRBV7-2,few
CATSRQQGYNEQFF,TGTGCCACCAGCAGACAACAGGGTTACAATGAGCAGTTCTTC,14,NA,TRBJ2-1,TRBV15,few
CSVVPISGANVLTF,TGCAGCGTTGTCCCAATCTCTGGGGCCAACGTCCTGACTTTC,14,NA,TRBJ2-6,TRBV29-1,NA
CASSQAGGGASGANVLTF,TGCGCCAGCAGCCAAGCGGGAGGAGGGGCTTCTGGGGCCAACGTCCTGACTTTC,18,TRBD2,TRBJ2-6,TRBV4-1,NA
CAWSVRRGEGPQHF,TGTGCCTGGAGTGTACGGCGAGGCGAAGGGCCCCAGCATTTT,14,NA,TRBJ1-5,TRBV30,NA
CASSGRPSYEQYF,TGTGCCAGCAGTGGCCGACCCTCCTACGAGCAGTACTTC,13,NA,TRBJ2-7,TRBV27,NA
CASSYFRGELFF,TGTGCCAGCAGTTACTTTCGGGGGGAGCTGTTTTTT,12,NA,TRBJ2-2,TRBV6-5,few
CASSPGQAGNQPQHF,TGTGCCAGCAGTCCGGGACAGGCGGGGAATCAGCCCCAGCATTTT,15,TRBD1,TRBJ1-5,TRBV28,NA
CASSLTGQSEAFF,TGTGCCAGCAGTCTTACCGGACAGTCTGAAGCTTTCTTT,13,NA,TRBJ1-1,TRBV2,NA
CAISVKGAAYNEQFF,TGTGCCATCAGTGTGAAGGGGGCGGCCTACAATGAGCAGTTCTTC,15,TRBD1,TRBJ2-1,TRBV10-3,NA
CATQRGFGEKLFF,TGTGCCACCCAGAGGGGGTTCGGTGAAAAACTGTTTTTT,13,NA,TRBJ1-4,TRBV14,NA
CAETGTGQETQYF,TGTGCCGAGACGGGGACAGGCCAAGAGACCCAGTACTTC,13,TRBD1,TRBJ2-5,TRBV27,NA
CASSLVADQWQYF,TGCGCCAGCAGCTTGGTGGCGGATCAGTGGCAGTACTTC,13,NA,TRBJ2-7,TRBV5-1,few
CSVAWNYNEQFF,TGCAGCGTTGCTTGGAACTACAATGAGCAGTTCTTC,12,NA,TRBJ2-1,TRBV29-1,NA
CASSLGTGGAETF,TGTGCCAGCAGCTTAGGCACAGGGGGCGCGGAAACCTTC,13,TRBD1,TRBJ1-2,TRBV13,few
CASSLGVAGNEQFF,TGTGCCAGCAGCTTAGGGGTAGCGGGCAATGAGCAGTTCTTC,14,TRBD2,TRBJ2-1,TRBV7-9,NA